Here is one TCR beta chain with its context. In this sample, this clonotype turned up once. Its antigen remains undetermined. The input lacks base qualities; no much larger clone sits a single base away. This specimen comes from a study of blood T cells in healthy people across ages (dated by TCRdb to between 2014 and 2016). Regarding the research as a whole: In model experiments, roughly one uniquely barcoded TCR beta cDNA molecule per two T cells was captured by template switching. To track age-related changes in TCR beta repertoire diversity, the study relied on deep sequencing normalized with unique cDNA molecular identifiers. Donors were grouped into four age groups: young (average approximately 15 years), middle-aged (less than 40), aged (roughly 67) and long-lived (around 80). To avoid experimental bias, donors of different ages were distributed randomly across sequencing lanes. The study analyzed two additional independent replicas of 1 million unique cDNA reads from the same blood draw for two donors, one aged 18 to 30 and one aged 80 or older.

Library method: 5' RACE. Sequencing used an Illumina HiSeq 2500. A second 7 to 11 cycle PCR used a sample-barcoded 5' primer and a J-beta primer mix. A template-switch 5' adaptor carrying 12 random nucleotides introduced a unique molecular identifier onto each TCR beta cDNA molecule. At least 3 million CDR3-containing paired-end reads were obtained from each sample. All of the RNA was converted into first-strand cDNA using the Mint cDNA synthesis kit, with a TRBC-specific oligonucleotide serving as the primer. Following uracil-DNA glycosylase treatment, a first 18-cycle PCR with universal primers M1SS and BC2_uni_R was performed on all cDNA. Per the source publication's procedure: Each sample was normalized by randomly selecting 1 million high-quality reads, each carrying a distinct molecular identifier. Instead of being binned into consensus sequences, reads that shared molecular identifiers were thrown out. MiTCR, set to a Q25 quality threshold and the strictest error-elimination algorithm, was used for CDR3 identification, clonotype clustering and error correction. A nonparametric unseen species model with Euler transformation was used to estimate a lower bound on total TCR beta diversity. Through fastp at Q25 and MiXCR, TCRdb rebuilt clones from the public reads, retaining in-frame beta chains. Identical CDR3 proteins give one entry, which carries the most common genes and DNA. The V and J calls follow TCRdb's processing rather than the paper's. A total of about 1.1 million distinct CDR3 sequences appear in this sample, roughly two fifths of them only once. The leading ten clones occupy approximately 14% of the sample.

Donors were 40 or so systemically healthy Caucasian individuals from Russia aged roughly 6 to 95 years. Each donor gave ten milliliters of peripheral blood, collected into EDTA-treated Vacutainer tubes. Ficoll-Paque density-gradient centrifugation was used to isolate PBMCs, with at least 6.5 million per sample. Trizol reagent was used to extract total RNA from the PBMCs, yielding at least 6 micrograms per sample. Naive CD45RAhigh/CD27high T cell percentages were measured by flow cytometry on a PBMC aliquot from every donor. Paper-wide results and their limitations: As age increased, observed TCR beta diversity per million T cells dropped in a roughly linear way, and a significant reduction was already evident by age about 40. The long-lived group showed more naive CD4+ T cells, fewer expanded clones and increased TCR diversity than the aged group, suggesting age selection. Estimates of total diversity based on one million sequenced T cells were considered lower bounds and underestimates. Observed TCR beta diversity correlated strongly with the percentage of naive T cells measured by flow cytometry. Bulk unsorted PBMC profiling prevented conclusive comparison of naive and antigen-experienced compartments. Donor CMV infection status was unknown, potentially confounding age-related changes in expanded clonotypes.

The sequence derives from a man younger than 35 in good health. Sequenced sample: blood.

This receptor carries the CDR3 CASNGGSNQPQHF. The DNA sequence follows: TGTGCCAGTAATGGGGGAAGCAATCAGCCCCAGCATTTT. Recombination joined TRBV19 with TRBJ1-5; perhaps TRBD1 is the D gene, with 5 bases matching. Spanning cysteine to phenylalanine, the CDR3 consists of 13 amino acids. Only the CDR3 part of the read is kept: 39 bases, read in frame from the first base. CDR1 and CDR2 were assigned from the germline V gene (reference sequence) as LNHDA and SQIVND. V is clipped by 7 bases and J by 1 base, and the sequence between their germline boundaries is 8 bases long.